The 10 T cell receptor beta chains below come from one sample, sequenced in a study of graft-versus-host responses after intestinal transplantation. Which antigens these TCRs recognize remains unknown. Here immunoSEQ multiplex PCR was the method, and the copy in TCRdb shows in-frame clones only, minus some. The sample includes over 100,000 clones, 85% to 95% of them seen just once. Material: unstimulated CD8+ T cells sorted from spleen or lymph node cells, obtained before intestinal transplant. The receptors shown here come from a human donor who received an intestinal transplant.

With regard to this clone: The same CDR3 arises from other DNA sequences in this sample as well. The rearrangement joins TRBV20-1 to TRBJ2-3, with D unresolved. With 4 bases removed from V and 4 bases from J, the gap between germline ends came to 0 bases. Germline V gives CDR1 DFQATT, CDR2 SNEGSKA (reference sequence). This CDR3 region has 9 residues. The CDR3 nucleotides read TGCAGTGCTACAGATACGCAGTATTTT. It codes for CSATDTQYF.

This rearrangement joins TRBV15 to TRBJ1-6; no clear D. The CDR3 loop spans 14 amino acids. Germline CDR1 and CDR2: LNHNV and YYDKDF (reference sequence). The V end lost 1 base, the J end lost 5 bases, and 6 bases lay between the germline ends. CDR3 DNA sequence: TGTGCCACCAGCAGAGCAACGAATAATTCACCCCTCCACTTT. Its translation: CATSRATNNSPLHF. The full variable domain, with the rest looked up from reference TRBV15 and TRBJ1-6, is DAMVIQNPRYQVTQFGKPVTLSCSQTLNHNVMYWYQQKSSQAPKLLFHYYDKDFNNEADTPDNFQSRRPNTSFCFLDIRSPGLGDTAMYLCATSRATNNSPLHFGNGTRLTVT.

This chain uses TRBV7-6 with TRBJ2-7, with TRBD1 matching over 7 bases. The germline V gene has CDR1 SGHVS and CDR2 FNYEAQ. The V segment lost 0 bases and the J segment 1 base; nucleotides outside the gene matches: 6. There are 16 residues in the CDR3. The CDR3 region has the DNA TGTGCCAGCAGCTTAGCGTCTATGGGACAGTCCTACGAGCAGTACTTC. It is translated as CASSLASMGQSYEQYF.

The V and J genes are TRBV7-8 and TRBJ2-1; D remains ambiguous. The CDR3 length is 13 residues. Germline CDR1 SGHVS, CDR2 FQNEAQ. Trimming pared 5 bases from V and 7 bases from J, leaving 12 bases between. CDR3 coding DNA: TGTGCCAGCAGCGCCCGTATCGGAAATGAGCAGTTCTTC. This codes for CASSARIGNEQFF. Together with reference TRBV7-8 and TRBJ2-1, the CDR3 gives the full variable domain: GAGVSQSPRYKVAKRGQDVALRCDPISGHVSLFWYQQALGQGPEFLTYFQNEAQLDKSGLPSDRFFAERPEGSVSTLKIQRTQQEDSAVYLCASSARIGNEQFFGPGTRLTVL.

The rearrangement links TRBV7-3 to TRBJ2-1, with D tentatively TRBD2 (5 bases). The V end was cut by 5 bases, the J end by 7 bases, with 15 bases between. CDR1 and CDR2 from the germline V gene are SGHTA and FQGTGA. This CDR3 region has 14 residues. CDR3 region: CASSLSLRGNEQFF. In DNA, the CDR3 is TGTGCCAGCAGCCTAAGTCTTCGGGGTAATGAGCAGTTCTTC.

This chain connects TRBV28 to TRBJ1-1, with TRBD1 identical over 7 bases. Germline lookup yields CDR1 MDHEN and CDR2 SYDVKM. V trimming: 6 bases; J trimming: 4 bases; junction bases outside the gene matches: 5. CDR3 length equals 13 residues. The CDR3 protein is CASRTGLGTEAFF. The CDR3 nucleotides are TGTGCCAGCAGGACAGGGTTAGGCACTGAAGCTTTCTTT. The full variable domain, in which reference TRBV28 and TRBJ1-1 provide the parts outside the CDR3, is DVKVTQSSRYLVKRTGEKVFLECVQDMDHENMFWYRQDPGLGLRLIYFSYDVKMKEKGDIPEGYSVSREKKERFSLILESASTNQTSMYLCASRTGLGTEAFFGQGTRLTVV.

The chain couples TRBV28 to TRBJ2-7, with no clear D. This CDR3 spans 13 amino acids. V lost 2 bases to trimming and J lost 3 bases, with 8 bases between them. From germline, CDR1 is MDHEN and CDR2 SYDVKM. In nucleotides, the CDR3 is TGTGCCAGCAGTTTACTCGGGTTCTACGAGCAGTACTTC. This encodes CASSLLGFYEQYF. The full variable domain, in which reference TRBV28 and TRBJ2-7 provide the parts outside the CDR3, is DVKVTQSSRYLVKRTGEKVFLECVQDMDHENMFWYRQDPGLGLRLIYFSYDVKMKEKGDIPEGYSVSREKKERFSLILESASTNQTSMYLCASSLLGFYEQYFGPGTRLTVT.

The CDR3 reads CASSVGGTASYEQYF. In DNA form, the CDR3 reads TGTGCCAGCAGCGTAGGGGGGACTGCCTCCTACGAGCAGTACTTC. V usage is TRBV9 and J usage is TRBJ2-7, with D perhaps matching TRBD2 (6 bases). CDR1 SGDLS and CDR2 YYNGEE come from the germline V gene. This CDR3 is 15 amino acids long. The ends were cut back, 0 bases at V and 0 bases at J, with 10 bases in the middle.

About this clone: The junction differs from germline at one of its ends, possibly a read error. This chain connects TRBV4-2 to TRBJ2-5; 11 bases match TRBD2. Germline CDR1 and CDR2: LGHNA and YNFKEQ. The CDR3 has 14 residues. CDR3 in amino acids: CASSPWTSGPSRNF. The CDR3 region has the DNA TGTGCCAGCAGCCCATGGACTAGCGGGCCTTCCAGGAACTTC.

The gene calls are TRBV7-8 and TRBJ1-5; D call uncertain. The V and J ends lost 1 base and 0 bases respectively, with 10 bases between them. CDR3 size: 16 residues. CDR1 is SGHVS, CDR2 FQNEAQ, per germline. CDR3 loop: CASSLVVGFSNQPQHF. The DNA for the CDR3 is TGTGCCAGCAGCTTAGTCGTGGGATTTAGCAATCAGCCCCAGCATTTT. The full variable domain, in which reference TRBV7-8 and TRBJ1-5 provide the parts outside the CDR3, is GAGVSQSPRYKVAKRGQDVALRCDPISGHVSLFWYQQALGQGPEFLTYFQNEAQLDKSGLPSDRFFAERPEGSVSTLKIQRTQQEDSAVYLCASSLVVGFSNQPQHFGDGTRLSIL.